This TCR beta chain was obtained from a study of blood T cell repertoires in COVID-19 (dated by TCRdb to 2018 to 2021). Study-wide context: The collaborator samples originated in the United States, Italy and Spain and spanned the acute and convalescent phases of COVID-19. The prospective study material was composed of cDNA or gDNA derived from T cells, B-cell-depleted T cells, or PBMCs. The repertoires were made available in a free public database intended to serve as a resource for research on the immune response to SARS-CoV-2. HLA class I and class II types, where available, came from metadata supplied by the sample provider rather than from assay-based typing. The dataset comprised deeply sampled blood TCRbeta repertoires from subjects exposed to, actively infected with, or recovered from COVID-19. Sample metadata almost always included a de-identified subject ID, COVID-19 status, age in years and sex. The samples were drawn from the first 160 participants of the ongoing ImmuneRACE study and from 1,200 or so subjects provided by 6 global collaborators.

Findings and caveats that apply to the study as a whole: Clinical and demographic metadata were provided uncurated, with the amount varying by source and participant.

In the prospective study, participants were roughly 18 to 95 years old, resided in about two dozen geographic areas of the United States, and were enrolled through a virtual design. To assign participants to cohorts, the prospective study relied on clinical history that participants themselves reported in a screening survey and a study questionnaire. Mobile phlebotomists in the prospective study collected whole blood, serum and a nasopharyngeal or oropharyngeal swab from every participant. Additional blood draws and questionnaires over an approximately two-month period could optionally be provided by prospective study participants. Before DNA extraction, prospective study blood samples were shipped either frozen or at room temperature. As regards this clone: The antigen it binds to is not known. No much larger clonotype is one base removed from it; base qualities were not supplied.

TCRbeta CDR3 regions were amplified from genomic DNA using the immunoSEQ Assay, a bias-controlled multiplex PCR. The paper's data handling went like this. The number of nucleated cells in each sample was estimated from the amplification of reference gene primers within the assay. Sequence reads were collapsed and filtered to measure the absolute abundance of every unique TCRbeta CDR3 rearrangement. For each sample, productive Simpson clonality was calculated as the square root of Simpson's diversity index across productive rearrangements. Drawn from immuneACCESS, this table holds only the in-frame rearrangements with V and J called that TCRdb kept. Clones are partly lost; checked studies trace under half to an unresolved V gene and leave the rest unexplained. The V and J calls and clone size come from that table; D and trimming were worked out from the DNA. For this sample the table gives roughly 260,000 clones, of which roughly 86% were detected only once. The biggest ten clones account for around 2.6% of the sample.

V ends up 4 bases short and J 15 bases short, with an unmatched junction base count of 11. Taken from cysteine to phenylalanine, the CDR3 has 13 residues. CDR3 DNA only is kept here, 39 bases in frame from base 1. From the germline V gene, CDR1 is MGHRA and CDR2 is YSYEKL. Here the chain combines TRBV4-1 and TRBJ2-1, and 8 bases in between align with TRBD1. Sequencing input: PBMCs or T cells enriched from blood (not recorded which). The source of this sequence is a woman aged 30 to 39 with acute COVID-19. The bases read TGCGCCAGCAGCCTTTTCGGACAGGGTGAAAGGTTCTTC. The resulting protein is CASSLFGQGERFF.